This TCR beta chain was recorded in a study of cytomegalovirus exposure and HLA in healthy donors (dated by TCRdb to about 2017). Regarding the study in general: In an earlier analysis of 587 of the donors, about 260 Gb of sequence data and roughly 100 million unique TCR beta sequences from 180 million or so T cells were reported. Donor age, sex, ethnicity and CMV serostatus were collected together with the repertoire data. A later genetic analysis took genome-wide SNP genotypes for 398 of the 666 donors and used that subset as a discovery cohort. A separate validation cohort of some 130 different subjects was used in addition to the approximately 700-subject first cohort. Both class I and class II loci were covered by HLA typing, at four-digit resolution. On average, roughly 250,000 unique TCR beta nucleotide sequences were sequenced per donor among fewer than 500 genotyped donors of the cohort, with around 19% of those sequences being non-productive. Of the 300 to 400 genotyped donors, approximately 80% fell in the genetic ancestry cluster associated with self-reported Caucasian donors. To predict cytomegalovirus infection status, the study combined high-throughput TCR immunosequencing, statistical association of individual TCRs with disease status, and machine learning. An earlier analysis of 587 of the donors used high-throughput TCR beta sequencing to judge whether each TCR beta V gene segment behaved as functional or pseudogenic. Because of strong linkage in the cohort, a handful of DR-DQ haplotypes were treated as single units for association and clustering. Typing coverage varied by locus: roughly 620-640 donors for A, B, C, DRB1 and DQB1; 500 to 550 for DQA1; over 600 for DPA1; more than 450 for DPB1. An early release that covered approximately 600 HLA-typed donors contained approximately 320 gigabases of sequencing data and 70 million to 100 million unique TCR sequences. The later analysis used no new phenotypic data to find candidate immune exposures, relying instead on TCR beta sequences and their occurrence across donors. The T cell repertoires of under 700 subjects were profiled by immunosequencing and related to cytomegalovirus serostatus. The study aimed to test whether signatures of past pathogen exposure could be identified by cataloging public T cell receptors. All discovery cohort repertoires had been generated using a single sequencing platform. A later analysis re-analyzed previously published TCR beta repertoires from 600 to 850 donors and added high-resolution HLA genotyping to study TCR occurrence patterns. Points the paper makes about the study in general: In a later analysis, most CMV-associated TCR beta chains were found to appear HLA-restricted, with HLA associations seemingly driven largely by CMV exposure. Sequencing depth was assumed to be roughly uniform across donors in the presence/absence analyses, though that assumption may not hold. Compared with equally common non-associated chains, HLA-associated TCR beta chains in a later analysis were more clonally expanded and had lower generation probabilities. Most TCR sequences were seen in very few donors, while some public TCRs were found in many individuals. An earlier analysis of approximately 500 of the donors showed that most TCR beta V segments appeared in productive rearrangements either about 90% or about 30% of the time, which broadly matched IMGT annotations. Several of the top co-occurrence clusters appeared to be linked to parvovirus B19, influenza, CMV and Epstein-Barr virus, according to a later analysis. According to a later analysis, TCR association rates differed among HLA loci, with DRB1 alleles showing the most associated TCRs and HLA-C alleles showing the fewest. Because counts were too low, more than 15 rarely observed V segments, including chromosome 9 orphons, were left out of the earlier analysis of about 620 of the donors. When HLA alleles, especially DR and DQ, strongly co-occurred, attributing TCR associations to individual alleles was difficult. The authors suggested that the approach could potentially be generalized to other disease states and immunological phenotypes. Linkage disequilibrium might explain the correlated functional status among segregating V segments, but an unknown experimental factor could not be ruled out. In a later genetic analysis, fewer N-insertions in productive TCRs were reported among donors in an Asian-associated ancestry cluster than the roughly 640-donor mean. In vitro tests confirmed that a few of the cytomegalovirus-associated TCR beta chains recognize cytomegalovirus antigens. At a false discovery rate of 0.05, a later analysis linked some 17,000 TCR beta sequences to specific HLA alleles. The classifier was reported to diagnose cytomegalovirus status with high specificity and sensitivity in both the original cohort and the validation cohort. The study gave a list of 150 to 200 TCR beta chains associated with cytomegalovirus. An association between a missense DCLRE1C variant and V-gene and J-gene trimming of TCR beta chains was found in a later genetic analysis and replicated in an independent cohort. In this cohort, only TCR beta chains were sequenced, and detectable features were limited by the absence of alpha or paired-chain data. The only immune exposure information available for the cohort was CMV serostatus. Because HLA typing was missing for some donors at each locus, association tests included only the typed subset. A cluster of highly shared sequence variants was judged likely to be a technical artifact of the sequencing pipeline. Because the 87-base-pair reads could not distinguish some IMGT-functional V segments, including TRBV6-2 and TRBV6-3, those segments were excluded. A further reported finding was that TCR beta sequences accurately predicted the HLA-A and HLA-B alleles for most subjects in the first cohort.

The cohort was made up of approximately 670 healthy bone marrow donors. At the time of sampling, all cohort members were nominally healthy, though unrecorded immune exposures were likely present. The donor tested CMV seronegative, placing the donor among the 352 seronegative members of the cohort. Every donor gave a peripheral blood sample, and the peripheral blood mononuclear cells from that sample were used for TCR beta sequencing. The Qiagen DNeasy Blood Extraction Kit was used to extract genomic DNA from the blood cell samples. For this clone: Its antigen is unknown. No base quality information exists; no much larger clone differs at one position.

From cysteine to phenylalanine, the CDR3 is 14 amino acids long. Only CDR3 DNA remains: 42 bases, in frame from the first base. The germline ends are 8 bases apart after V is trimmed by 1 base and J by 1 base. From the germline V gene, CDR1 is SGHRS and CDR2 is YFSETQ. The library was built by means of the immunoSEQ multiplex PCR assay. A mixture of 60 forward primers for TCR Vbeta segments and 13 reverse primers for TCR Jbeta segments was used in the multiplex PCR. A multiplex PCR assay on genomic DNA amplified the CDR3 region of rearranged TCR beta genes. Amplified TCR beta libraries were sequenced as 87-base-pair reads on the Illumina HiSeq System. As for how the authors treated the data: Across the 700 or so repertoires, a later analysis counted approximately 75 million unique TCR beta chains, roughly 11 million of which were shared by at least two donors. A nearest-neighbor algorithm error-corrected the raw reads and collapsed the reads into unique sequences, merging closely related sequences to remove PCR and sequencing errors. V, D and J gene segments were assigned by aligning CDR3 sequences to IMGT reference sequences. For a sequence to be retained, a match of at least six nucleotides was required to both a V gene segment and a J gene segment. Rearrangements were classified as productive when the CDR3 lacked stop codons and remained in frame with V and J, and all other rearrangements were classified as non-productive. CDR3 was defined by IMGT convention, running from the second conserved V-encoded cysteine to the conserved J-encoded phenylalanine. In an earlier analysis of around 600 of the donors, sequences lacking an unambiguous match to a single V gene segment were excluded. In an earlier analysis of around 600 of the donors, V segments were called functional above 56.7% productive rearrangements and were called segregating when the between-donor standard deviation exceeded 5%. A statistical classification framework was developed to diagnose cytomegalovirus status using the catalog of TCR beta chain sequences. V and J gene assignment, in a later analysis, came from comparing TCR nucleotide sequences with IMGT/GENE-DB human TR gene sequences. The TCRdist pipeline was used in a later analysis to assign CDR3 sequences and most-parsimonious VDJ recombination scenarios. In a later analysis, each TCR beta chain was defined by its CDR3 amino acid sequence together with its V-gene family, and reads without a unique V-gene family were excluded. A later analysis removed 600 or so highly shared, low-generation-probability nucleotide sequences to deal with suspected cross-contamination and a sequencing artifact. For each public chain, a later analysis derived a clonal expansion index from normalized ranks of inferred template counts within each repertoire. In a later analysis, generation probabilities were computed with a VDJ recombination model fitted to out-of-frame rearrangements, and the resulting probabilities were checked against IGoR. A later analysis scored TCR-TCR, TCR-HLA and TCR-CMV co-occurrence with hypergeometric tests, applying a repertoire-size bias correction to TCR pairs. False discovery rates were estimated in a later analysis by permuting HLA or CMV assignments 20 times. In a later analysis, co-occurring TCRs were grouped with DBSCAN, and TCRdist sequence similarity was added when clustering was performed within HLA-allele-positive subsets. Repertoires with fewer than 30,000 or more than 120,000 public chains, plus five repertoires with anomalous nucleotide sharing, were excluded from co-occurrence clustering. This is the immuneACCESS table as TCRdb keeps it, with only in-frame sequences that have V and J called. A part of the clones is gone; compared with another copy, unresolved V genes explain less than half, and the rest is unexplained. V and J calls and clone size come straight from that table; D and trimming were deduced from the DNA. Within this sample are a few hundred thousand clones, with roughly 80% of them counted one time only. The ten top clones hold around a sixth of the sample.

The TCR was taken from a man aged 35 to 55 in good health and CMV-seronegative. The sequenced sample was PBMCs. The chain couples TRBV5-1 to TRBJ1-1, with the D gene uncertain. The CDR3 region: CASSLSPGNTEAFF. The DNA is TGCGCCAGCAGCTTGAGTCCGGGGAACACTGAAGCTTTCTTT.